Listed here are 27 T cell receptor beta chains from one sample, sequenced in a study of metastatic and nonmetastatic thyroid tumors. Thyroid surgery took place with no prior treatment in any patient. From the PCR reads, TCRdb re-called clones with MiXCR. The sample contains 50,000 or so clones, roughly a sixth of which appear only once. The sample consisted of blood. These receptors all come from a female donor with papillary thyroid cancer or a benign thyroid nodule (not recorded which). Some clones in this sample may be carry-over from other donors' samples.

This clone has a count of ten or more. The rearrangement joins TRBV19 to TRBJ1-2; no definite D call. The V gene's germline CDR1 is LNHDA and CDR2 SQIVND (reference sequence). V dropped 9 bases and J dropped 2 bases, with 13 bases sitting between them. This CDR3 is built from 13 residues. CDR3 region: CASARIGNYGYTF. The CDR3 bases are TGTGCCAGCGCAAGGATCGGGAACTATGGCTACACCTTC. Using reference TRBV19 and TRBJ1-2 for the parts outside the CDR3, the full variable domain is DGGITQSPKYLFRKEGQNVTLSCEQNLNHDAMYWYRQDPGQGLRLIYYSQIVNDFQKGDIAEGYSVSREKKESFPLTVTSAQKNPTAFYLCASARIGNYGYTFGSGTRLTVV.

This clone was counted between two and nine times. No conserved phenylalanine or tryptophan is present at the end of the CDR3, so a read error is the likely explanation. This sequence joins TRBV28 and TRBJ1-4, with D uncertain. There are 15 residues in the CDR3. V lost 4 bases, J lost 2 bases, and 11 bases lay in between. The V gene's germline CDR1 is MDHEN and CDR2 SYDVKM. This CDR3 reads CASSSGGSTNEKLFS. The CDR3 bases are TGTGCCAGCAGTTCTGGCGGGTCTACTAATGAAAAACTGTTTTCT.

The chain joins TRBV6-1 to TRBJ1-6, with TRBD1 identical over 8 bases. This CDR3 has 14 amino acids. The V and J ends lost 3 bases and 9 bases, in that order; junction bases with no gene match: 4. From germline, CDR1 is MNHNS and CDR2 SASEGT. The CDR3 loop is CASSEQGAGSPLHF. CDR3 sequence (DNA): TGTGCCAGCAGTGAGCAGGGGGCAGGTTCACCCCTCCACTTT.

V usage is TRBV10-1 and J usage is TRBJ2-2; 7 bases agree with TRBD1. Looked up from germline, CDR1 is WNHNN and CDR2 is SYGVQD (reference sequence). The CDR3 is 15 amino acids. The ends lost 11 bases at V and 7 bases at J; junction bases unmatched: 16. The CDR3 sequence: CAGSRQGGDNGELFF. CDR3 nucleotide sequence: TGCGCCGGGAGTAGACAGGGTGGGGACAACGGGGAGCTGTTTTTT.

This clone was seen many times. The CDR3 loop reads CASSQGTSNQPQHF. DNA of the CDR3: TGTGCCAGCAGTCAGGGTACTAGCAATCAGCCCCAGCATTTT. The V call is TRBV2, the J call TRBJ1-5; TRBD1 is a possible D gene (5 bases). From germline, CDR1 is SNHLY and CDR2 FYNNEI. The CDR3 totals 14 residues. V was pared by 5 bases and J by 0 bases, with 8 bases between.

This clone was recorded at least ten times. The CDR3 is CASSLTGASGTADTQYF. In nucleotides, the CDR3 is TGTGCCAGCAGTCTGACAGGGGCTAGCGGGACCGCAGATACGCAGTATTTT. This rearrangement joins TRBV28 to TRBJ2-3, with D perhaps matching TRBD2 (9 bases). CDR1 and CDR2 (germline): MDHEN, SYDVKM. Trimming removed 5 bases at V and 4 bases at J, with 22 bases between. This CDR3 has 17 residues.

This clone was observed at least ten times. This chain joins TRBV20-1 and TRBJ2-3, with no clear D. The CDR3 covers 13 residues. V lost 4 bases to trimming and J lost 1 base, with 9 bases between them. Germline V gene sequence: CDR1 DFQATT, CDR2 SNEGSKA (reference sequence). The CDR3 DNA sequence: TGCAGTGCTACCGTTAAGGGCACAGATACGCAGTATTTT. Its protein is CSATVKGTDTQYF.

This clone was seen at least ten times. This chain connects TRBV7-3 to TRBJ2-1, with 9 positions matching TRBD1. This CDR3 comprises 16 residues. CDR1 is SGHTA, CDR2 FQGTGA, per germline. V lost 2 bases, J lost 7 bases, and 9 bases stayed unmatched. CDR3 residues: CASSLRTGTGNNEQFF. Written as DNA, the CDR3 is TGTGCCAGCAGCTTACGTACCGGGACAGGGAATAATGAGCAGTTCTTC.

In this sample, this clone turned up a few times. The V and J genes are TRBV28 and TRBJ1-2; 7 nucleotides line up with TRBD1. J gave up 8 bases and V 2 bases, and 11 bases lay outside the gene matches. From germline, CDR1 is MDHEN and CDR2 SYDVKM. CDR3 size: 15 residues. The CDR3 sequence: CASSLPWTGLRGYTF. The CDR3 nucleotides are TGTGCCAGCAGTTTACCATGGACAGGTTTGAGGGGCTACACCTTC.

The J gene is TRBJ2-1, the V gene TRBV20-1, with a possible D match to TRBD2 (5 bases). Germline CDR1 DFQATT, CDR2 SNEGSKA (reference sequence). The CDR3 has 15 amino acids. Trimming cost V 8 bases and J 5 bases, with 22 bases left between them. CDR3 sequence reads: CSSLSLLAGHNEQFF. DNA for the CDR3: TGCAGTTCTCTAAGTCTCCTAGCTGGACACAATGAGCAGTTCTTC.

This clone was seen a handful of times. This may be a read error, as it is one base from a much larger clone. The chain is built from TRBV3-1 and TRBJ2-3, with D maybe TRBD1 (5 bases). Deletions cut 0 bases from V and 4 bases from J, with 8 bases between. Per germline, CDR1 LGHDT and CDR2 YNNKEL (reference sequence). The CDR3 has 14 amino acids. Here the CDR3 DNA reads TGTGCCAGCAGCCAAGAAAAAGGGGCAGATACGCAGTATTTT. It specifies CASSQEKGADTQYF.

In its sample, this clone was seen many times. The gene calls are TRBV7-3 and TRBJ2-1; 15 nucleotides match TRBD2. Germline values: CDR1 SGHTA, CDR2 FQGTGA. This CDR3 is 15 amino acids long. V gave up 4 bases and J gave up 9 bases; unmatched junction bases: 4. CDR3 amino acids: CASSSGLAGGTEQFF. Written as DNA, the CDR3 is TGTGCCAGCAGCTCGGGACTAGCGGGAGGCACTGAGCAGTTCTTC.

The rearrangement uses TRBV20-1 and TRBJ2-2, with D tentatively TRBD1 or TRBD2 (6 bases each). This CDR3 contains 14 residues. Germline V gives CDR1 DFQATT, CDR2 SNEGSKA (reference sequence). Trimming removed 0 bases at V and 9 bases at J, with 14 bases between. In DNA form, the CDR3 reads TGCAGTGCTAGAGATCGGGGGCGGAACTGGGAGCTGTTTTTT. Translation gives CSARDRGRNWELFF.

This chain joins TRBV20-1 and TRBJ2-7; D uncertain. Looked up from germline, CDR1 is DFQATT and CDR2 is SNEGSKA (reference sequence). The CDR3 is 13 residues long. V lost 0 bases and J 9 bases, leaving 15 bases between the germline ends. The DNA of the CDR3 is TGCAGTGCTAGAGACCCGACGGGCAAGGCGCAGTACTTC. Its translation is CSARDPTGKAQYF.

The chain joins TRBV19 to TRBJ2-1, with D perhaps TRBD2 (5 bases). The CDR3 has 17 residues. Trimming cost V 5 bases and J 0 bases, with 17 bases left between them. The germline V gene has CDR1 LNHDA and CDR2 SQIVND (reference sequence). CDR3 nucleotide sequence: TGTGCCAGTAGTTATGGCGGGTCTAAGATCTCCTACAATGAGCAGTTCTTC. This sequence encodes CASSYGGSKISYNEQFF.

This clone was seen at least ten times. The CDR3 is CASSMDREHEQFF. The CDR3 DNA sequence: TGTGCCAGTAGTATGGACAGGGAACATGAGCAGTTCTTC. The chain employs TRBV19 and TRBJ2-1, with TRBD1 matching over 8 bases. This CDR3 is built from 13 residues. The ends lost 3 bases at V and 8 bases at J; junction bases unmatched: 3. CDR1 LNHDA and CDR2 SQIVND come from the germline V gene (reference sequence).

This clone was seen at least ten times. The chain has TRBV20-1 and TRBJ2-7; D gene uncertain. V was shortened by 1 base and J by 2 bases, with 12 bases between the two germline ends. The CDR3 length is 14 residues. Germline CDR1 DFQATT, CDR2 SNEGSKA (reference sequence). DNA for the CDR3: TGCAGTGCTAGAGGGGAAGCGTCAACCTACGAGCAGTACTTC. This codes for CSARGEASTYEQYF.

This clone came up many times. The gene calls are TRBV15 and TRBJ1-2, with a weak D call TRBD1 (5 bases). CDR1 and CDR2 from the germline V gene are LNHNV and YYDKDF (reference sequence). This CDR3 is 17 amino acids long. V was trimmed by 1 base and J by 2 bases, leaving 17 bases between them. This CDR3 is CATSRGGTHAPNYGYTF. Here the CDR3 DNA reads TGTGCCACCAGCAGAGGGGGGACTCACGCCCCGAACTATGGCTACACCTTC.

In its sample, this clone was seen many times. CDR3 sequence (DNA): TGTGCCAGCAGCCAATCTCACAGCCAAGAGACCCAGTACTTC. This translates into CASSQSHSQETQYF. V usage is TRBV16 and J usage is TRBJ2-5, with D uncertain. Trimming removed 0 bases at V and 1 base at J, with 6 bases between. The CDR3 sequence is 14 residues long. From germline, CDR1 is KGHSY and CDR2 FQNENV.

By share, this clone ranks as medium-sized. The V gene is TRBV6-1, the J gene TRBJ1-6; 8 bases are shared with TRBD1. The CDR3 has 14 residues. J was trimmed by 7 bases and V by 6 bases; bases with no gene match: 5. Germline CDR1 reads MNHNS; CDR2 reads SASEGT. CDR3 in amino acids: CASSLDRANSPLHF. As DNA, the CDR3 is TGTGCCAGCAGCTTGGACAGGGCCAATTCACCCCTCCACTTT.

This clone was detected many times. The chain carries TRBV30 and TRBJ2-3, with D tentatively TRBD1 (6 bases). Germline values: CDR1 GTSNPN, CDR2 SVGIG (reference sequence). This CDR3 contains 13 residues. The ends were cut back, 2 bases at V and 3 bases at J, with 9 bases in the middle. CDR3 sequence: CAWSLTGTDTQYF. The CDR3 DNA reads as TGTGCCTGGAGTTTGACAGGTACAGATACGCAGTATTTT.

V is TRBV20-1 and J is TRBJ1-6, with D possibly matching TRBD1 (6 bases). CDR1 and CDR2 (germline): DFQATT, SNEGSKA (reference sequence). The V end was cut by 5 bases, the J end by 7 bases, with 15 bases between. This CDR3 comprises 14 residues. The CDR3 sequence is CSAYLTGDNSPLHF. The DNA of the CDR3 is TGCAGTGCTTATCTGACAGGCGACAATTCACCCCTCCACTTT.

This clone was counted at least ten times. This sequence joins TRBV12-3 or TRBV12-4 and TRBJ1-5, with TRBD1 matching 8 bases. J gave up 0 bases and V 4 bases, and 11 bases lay outside the gene matches. CDR3 length: 18 residues. The CDR3 loop is CASSYSGGGTYSNQPQHF. CDR3 in DNA: TGTGCCAGCAGTTACTCAGGGGGCGGAACCTATAGCAATCAGCCCCAGCATTTT.

This clone was seen many times. The chain carries TRBV2 and TRBJ1-1; D not certain. The germline CDR1 and CDR2 sequences are SNHLY and FYNNEI. Trimming took off 7 bases at V and 1 base at J, with 10 bases between the two ends. The CDR3 covers 13 residues. For the CDR3, the DNA is TGTGCCAGCACAAAAGGTGGGAACACTGAAGCTTTCTTT. This sequence encodes CASTKGGNTEAFF.

This clone was seen at least ten times. V usage is TRBV11-2 and J usage is TRBJ1-4, with D perhaps matching TRBD1 (5 bases). V gave up 5 bases and J gave up 5 bases, with 12 bases separating them. The CDR3 has 14 amino acids. The germline V gene encodes CDR1 SGHAT and CDR2 FQNNGV. As DNA, the CDR3 is TGTGCCAGCAGCCAAGGTTGGGGGAATGAAAAACTGTTTTTT. Protein: CASSQGWGNEKLFF.

This clone has only a few counts. A much larger clone lies one base from this, so it may be a read error. This rearrangement joins TRBV28 to TRBJ2-7, with 7 positions matching TRBD2. This CDR3 is 15 amino acids long. The germline V gene encodes CDR1 MDHEN and CDR2 SYDVKM. Losses at the gene ends were 3 bases for V and 11 bases for J; bases not matched to a gene: 16. The CDR3 here is CASSFGDEGREVKYV. In nucleotides, the CDR3 is TGTGCCAGCAGTTTTGGGGATGAGGGTCGGGAGGTTAAGTACGTC.

This clone showed up many times. The chain links TRBV28 to TRBJ2-1; 9 bases are a match to TRBD1. V lost 5 bases, J lost 4 bases, and 6 bases stayed unmatched. This CDR3 is built from 15 residues. In germline, CDR1 is MDHEN, CDR2 SYDVKM. The DNA for the CDR3 is TGTGCCAGCAGTGTCTCGGGACAGGGTTACAATGAGCAGTTCTTC. It yields the protein CASSVSGQGYNEQFF.